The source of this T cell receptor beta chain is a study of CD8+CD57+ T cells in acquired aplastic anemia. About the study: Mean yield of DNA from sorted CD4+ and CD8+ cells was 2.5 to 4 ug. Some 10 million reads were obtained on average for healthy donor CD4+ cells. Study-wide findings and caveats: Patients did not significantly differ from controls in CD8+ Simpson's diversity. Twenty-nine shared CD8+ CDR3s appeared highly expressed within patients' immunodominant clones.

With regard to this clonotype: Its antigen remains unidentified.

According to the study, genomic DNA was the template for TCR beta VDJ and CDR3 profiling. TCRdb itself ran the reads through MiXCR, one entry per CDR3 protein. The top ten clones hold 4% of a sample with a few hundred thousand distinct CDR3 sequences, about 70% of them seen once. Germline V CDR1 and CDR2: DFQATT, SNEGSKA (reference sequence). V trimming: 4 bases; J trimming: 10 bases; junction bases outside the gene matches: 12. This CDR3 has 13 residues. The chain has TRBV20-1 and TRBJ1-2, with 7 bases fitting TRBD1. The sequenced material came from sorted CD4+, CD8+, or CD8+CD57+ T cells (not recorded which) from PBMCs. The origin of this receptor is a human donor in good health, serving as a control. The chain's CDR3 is CSAKDREKFDYTF. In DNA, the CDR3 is TGCAGTGCTAAAGACAGGGAAAAGTTTGACTACACCTTC.